The clone carrying this T cell receptor beta chain came up a few times. Its antigen remains unidentified. This sample was included in a study of T cells in Graves' hyperthyroidism and ophthalmopathy. Study-wide results and caveats: Most clonotypes expanded in thyroid above 0.001 were likewise present in blood. Researchers report that a 13 V-J model separated ophthalmopathy from stable hyperthyroidism.

Amplified TCR beta CDR3 regions derived from RNA transcripts. First-round RT-PCR with HTBI primers amplified the TCR CDR3 region. TCRdb itself ran the multiplex PCR reads through MiXCR, one entry per CDR3 protein. The sample gives 250,000 to 400,000 distinct CDR3 sequences, about an eighth of which show up once; almost 35% is in the top ten. The V gene lost 4 bases and the J gene lost 0 bases, with 13 bases spanning the gap. The V gene's germline CDR1 is MGHRA and CDR2 YSYEKL. The CDR3 has 15 amino acids. Those patients with uncontrolled infection, other autoimmune disease, pregnancy or lactation were excluded. Diagnoses were established using clinical symptoms, serum thyroxine and TRAb, thyroid ultrasound and orbital computed tomography.

Source material: blood. The sequence was obtained from a woman aged 40-49 years with Graves' ophthalmopathy. This chain joins TRBV4-1 and TRBJ2-7; D gene uncertain. The DNA for the CDR3 is TGCGCCAGCAGCCGATCGGCCCAGAGCTCCTACGAGCAGTACTTC. Translating it yields CASSRSAQSSYEQYF.